The 13 T cell receptor beta chains listed next were all sequenced from one sample in a study of post-analysis software for immune sequencing data. Findings of the study overall: A few TRBV segments, TRBV5-6, TRBV5-1 and TRBV20-1 among them, were found more frequent in patients than controls.

These receptors' antigens are unknown. Presence of unique molecular identifiers characterized the TCR beta cDNA libraries. TCRdb processed the PCR reads anew with MiXCR; each CDR3 protein has one entry. The table has 800,000 to 950,000 distinct CDR3 sequences, roughly half seen once. The sample was blood. These receptor sequences come from a girl between 10 and 17 years old with multiple sclerosis.

This clonotype appeared a few times. This chain joins TRBV9 and TRBJ2-5; TRBD1 aligns across 8 bases. The end of the DNA aligns better with TRBJ2-7, so the J call may be wrong. CDR1 and CDR2 (germline): SGDLS, YYNGEE. This CDR3 is 15 amino acids long. The CDR3 nucleotides read TGTGCCAGCAGCCCCTCGTCTAAGACAGGGGACGAGCAGTACTTC. It codes for CASSPSSKTGDEQYF.

The rearrangement joins TRBV29-1 to TRBJ2-1, with D hard to call. The CDR3 covers 10 residues. Germline CDR1 reads SQVTM; CDR2 reads ANQGSEA. Trimming left V 7 bases short and J 13 bases short, with 14 bases between. As DNA, the CDR3 is TGCAGCGCCCTTGGCGAAACACAGTTCTTC. Amino acid sequence: CSALGETQFF.

This chain connects TRBV29-1 to TRBJ2-7; D call uncertain. The end of the DNA fits TRBJ2-5 better, so the J call may be wrong. Germline CDR1 SQVTM, CDR2 ANQGSEA. CDR3 length: 13 amino acids. The CDR3 region is CSVPIGPKETQYF. CDR3 coding DNA: TGCAGCGTTCCGATAGGGCCCAAAGAGACCCAGTACTTC.

The chain has TRBV11-2 and TRBJ2-5, with TRBD2 matching 11 bases. Germline CDR1 is SGHAT and CDR2 is FQNNGV. The CDR3 spans 16 residues. V trimming: 4 bases; J trimming: 0 bases; junction bases outside the gene matches: 4. CDR3 in amino acids: CASSSGTSGYQETQYF. As DNA, the CDR3 is TGTGCCAGCAGCTCCGGGACTAGCGGATACCAAGAGACCCAGTACTTC.

The rearrangement links TRBV12-5 to TRBJ2-1; D gene uncertain. From germline, CDR1 is LGHNT and CDR2 FRNRAP. V lost 0 bases and J lost 5, with 8 bases in between. There are 14 residues in the CDR3. The CDR3 here is CASGLVRRNNEQFF. In nucleotides, the CDR3 is TGTGCTAGTGGTTTGGTCAGGCGTAACAATGAGCAGTTCTTC. The entire variable domain, with the rest obtained from reference TRBV12-5 and TRBJ2-1, is as follows: DARVTQTPRHKVTEMGQEVTMRCQPILGHNTVFWYRQTMMQGLELLAYFRNRAPLDDSGMPKDRFSAEMPDATLATLKIQPSEPRDSAVYFCASGLVRRNNEQFFGPGTRLTVL.

The table lists this clonotype with a few counts. This sequence joins TRBV5-5 and TRBJ2-1; the match to TRBD2 covers 13 bases. V lost 4 bases to trimming and J lost 6 bases; unmatched junction nucleotides: 7. Germline lookup yields CDR1 SGHKS and CDR2 YYEKEE (reference sequence). This CDR3 is 16 amino acids long. The CDR3 loop reads CASSSRTSGSPNEQFF. The CDR3 nucleotides are TGTGCCAGCAGCAGCCGGACTAGCGGGAGCCCCAATGAGCAGTTCTTC. The whole variable domain, remainder taken from reference TRBV5-5 and TRBJ2-1, is DAGVTQSPTHLIKTRGQQVTLRCSPISGHKSVSWYQQVLGQGPQFIFQYYEKEERGRGNFPDRFSARQFPNYSSELNVNALLLGDSALYLCASSSRTSGSPNEQFFGPGTRLTVL.

This clonotype was recorded a few times. CDR3 nucleotide sequence: TGTGCCAGCAGCCCCCAGTCGGGTGGGGCCAACGTCCTGACTTTC. This sequence encodes CASSPQSGGANVLTF. The genes are TRBV9 and TRBJ2-6, with unresolved D. This CDR3 spans 15 amino acids. The V end was cut by 4 bases, the J end by 3 bases, with 11 bases between. Germline CDR1 SGDLS, CDR2 YYNGEE.

The CDR3 spells CASKISAYNEQFF. CDR3 nucleotide sequence: TGCGCCAGCAAAATTAGCGCCTACAATGAGCAGTTCTTC. The V and J genes are TRBV5-1 and TRBJ2-1, with D possibly TRBD2 on 5 matching bases. The CDR3 sequence is 13 residues long. The V gene's germline CDR1 is SGHRS and CDR2 YFSETQ. V lost 6 bases and J 2 bases, leaving 9 bases between the germline ends.

CDR3 sequence: CSGVGGTGGVYGYTF. The DNA for the CDR3 is TGCAGCGGAGTGGGGGGGACAGGGGGAGTCTATGGCTACACCTTC. The V and J genes are TRBV29-1 and TRBJ1-2; 11 bases line up with TRBD1. V lost 7 bases to trimming and J lost 4 bases; unmatched junction nucleotides: 11. The CDR3 is made up of 15 amino acids. CDR1 is SQVTM and CDR2 is ANQGSEA in the germline V gene.

This clonotype was seen once. J is TRBJ2-7 and V is TRBV6-2 or TRBV6-3; 8 bases are shared with TRBD2. CDR1 is MNHEY, CDR2 SVGEGT, per germline. The trim removed 5 bases at V and 7 bases at J, leaving 4 bases unmatched. CDR3 length: 12 amino acids. The CDR3 DNA reads as TGTGCCAGCAGTAGACTAGCGCGGGAGCAGTACTTC. Protein sequence: CASSRLAREQYF.

The chain employs TRBV5-1 and TRBJ1-2; tentative D call: TRBD1 (5 bases). Looked up from germline, CDR1 is SGHRS and CDR2 is YFSETQ. The CDR3 has 16 amino acids. V was clipped by 0 bases and J by 2 bases, with 14 bases between them. CDR3: CASSLARATPNYGYTF. DNA of the CDR3: TGCGCCAGCAGCTTGGCCAGGGCAACTCCCAACTATGGCTACACCTTC.

V and J are TRBV20-1 and TRBJ1-4; a possible D gene is TRBD1 (5 bases). CDR3 length: 12 residues. Between the trimmed V and J ends, which lost 5 bases and 7 bases, there was a span of 11 bases. CDR1 DFQATT and CDR2 SNEGSKA come from the germline V gene (reference sequence). CDR3 sequence (DNA): TGCAGTGCTCCCTACCAGGGTGAAAAACTGTTTTTT. This codes for CSAPYQGEKLFF.

This clonotype was picked up one time. The V gene is TRBV19, the J gene TRBJ1-5; D gene unclear. Germline values: CDR1 LNHDA, CDR2 SQIVND (reference sequence). This CDR3 has 14 amino acids. V lost 7 bases, J lost 1 base, and 11 bases lay in between. As DNA, the CDR3 is TGTGCCAGTACTTTGGGTTACAGCAATCAGCCCCAGCATTTT. Translating it yields CASTLGYSNQPQHF.